The 10 T cell receptor beta chains below come from one sample, sequenced in a study of shared clonotypes between healthy human individuals. Sequencing was performed with immunoSEQ multiplex PCR; in TCRdb, only in-frame clones are kept and a portion is missing. The table includes about 820,000 clones, over 90% detected once. Cells designated naive CD8 were CD45RO-negative and were positively selected for CCR7, with terminally differentiated effector memory CD45RA+ cells excluded. The sequenced material came from naive CD8+ T cells sorted from blood. These receptors originate from a young man in good health.

The chain links TRBV7-2 to TRBJ2-7; no clear D. With 5 bases removed from V and 4 bases from J, the gap between germline ends came to 12 bases. Per germline, CDR1 SGHTA and CDR2 FQGNSA. The CDR3 runs 13 residues. CDR3 amino acids: CASSPYTGYEQYF. The CDR3 DNA reads as TGTGCCAGCAGCCCATATACTGGGTACGAGCAGTACTTC.

The chain has TRBV10-3 and TRBJ2-1, with 10 nucleotides matching TRBD1. The germline gives CDR1 ENHRY, CDR2 SYGVKD. Trimming removed 5 bases from V and 1 base from J; junction bases left unmatched: 11. The CDR3 covers 18 residues. The CDR3 DNA sequence: TGTGCCATCAGTTTCGCCACCGGGACAGGGGTTTCCTACAATGAGCAGTTCTTC. Translation gives CAISFATGTGVSYNEQFF.

The chain recombines TRBV5-1 with TRBJ2-1; TRBD1 matches at 7 bases. The V gene end was trimmed by 8 bases and the J gene end by 0 bases; junction bases not matched to a gene: 5. CDR3 length: 14 amino acids. Per the germline V gene, CDR1 is SGHRS and CDR2 is YFSETQ. CDR3 sequence (DNA): TGCGCCAGTAAGGGGGCGAGCTCCTACAATGAGCAGTTCTTC. This encodes CASKGASSYNEQFF.

The chain joins TRBV5-3 to TRBJ2-1; D is unresolved. TRBV5-3 is an ORF, with its function uncertain. Trimming left V 8 bases short and J 6 bases short, with 18 bases between. The CDR3 contains 14 residues. The CDR3 sequence is CASSPLLVPNEQFF. In nucleotides, the CDR3 is TGTGCCAGCAGCCCCCTACTGGTCCCCAATGAGCAGTTCTTC.

This clone was seen a single time. This chain uses TRBV11-3 with TRBJ2-5, with 11 bases lining up with TRBD1. The CDR3 runs to 15 residues. Trimming cost V 3 bases and J 5 bases; bases outside gene matches: 5. Germline loops: CDR1 SGHNT, CDR2 YENEEA. The CDR3 sequence is CASSFGTGGSETQYF. The CDR3 bases are TGTGCCAGCAGCTTCGGGACAGGGGGTTCGGAGACCCAGTACTTC.

This clone appeared once. The J gene is TRBJ2-6, the V gene TRBV27; D is ambiguous. V shed 2 bases and J shed 0 bases, with 8 bases lying between them. The CDR3 totals 16 residues. CDR1 MNHEY and CDR2 SMNVEV come from the germline V gene (reference sequence). CDR3 region: CASSLLSTSGANVLTF. CDR3 nucleotides: TGTGCCAGCAGTTTACTCAGCACCTCTGGGGCCAACGTCCTGACTTTC.

The V gene is TRBV29-1, the J gene TRBJ2-7, with D hard to call. CDR1 is SQVTM and CDR2 is ANQGSEA in the germline V gene. The CDR3 spans 16 residues. The germline V and J ends were trimmed by 4 bases and 5 bases, with 24 bases remaining between them. CDR3 coding DNA: TGCAGCGTTGTAGGGATCGGTCTGAGTGTTGCCGACGAGCAGTACTTC. This encodes CSVVGIGLSVADEQYF.

The V gene is TRBV9, the J gene TRBJ2-3; 11 bases match TRBD2. CDR1 and CDR2 from the germline V gene are SGDLS and YYNGEE. The junction had 4 bases not matched to a gene; V was cut back by 4 bases and J by 0 bases. The CDR3 length is 16 residues. The CDR3 DNA is TGTGCCAGCAGCCCCTGGACTAGCGGGAGCACAGATACGCAGTATTTT. Translated, it gives CASSPWTSGSTDTQYF.

The V and J genes are TRBV13 and TRBJ2-7; D is unclear. The CDR3 has 15 residues. Germline values: CDR1 PRHDT, CDR2 FYEKMQ (reference sequence). The ends were cut back, 5 bases at V and 0 bases at J, with 14 bases in the middle. The CDR3 bases are TGTGCCAGCAGCCAGTTCAGCACCAGCTCCTACGAGCAGTACTTC. Its translation is CASSQFSTSSYEQYF.

The chain has TRBV5-1 and TRBJ2-5; D perhaps matches TRBD1 (5 bases). Germline CDR1 reads SGHRS; CDR2 reads YFSETQ. Trimming shortened V by 4 bases and J by 3 bases, and 13 bases separated the two germline ends. This CDR3 has 14 residues. The CDR3 region has the DNA TGCGCCAGCAGCGCCTCAGGGATTGAAGAGACCCAGTACTTC. This gives the protein CASSASGIEETQYF. Based on the CDR3 plus reference TRBV5-1 and TRBJ2-5, the full variable domain is KAGVTQTPRYLIKTRGQQVTLSCSPISGHRSVSWYQQTPGQGLQFLFEYFSETQRNKGNFPGRFSGRQFSNSRSEMNVSTLELGDSALYLCASSASGIEETQYFGPGTRLLVL.